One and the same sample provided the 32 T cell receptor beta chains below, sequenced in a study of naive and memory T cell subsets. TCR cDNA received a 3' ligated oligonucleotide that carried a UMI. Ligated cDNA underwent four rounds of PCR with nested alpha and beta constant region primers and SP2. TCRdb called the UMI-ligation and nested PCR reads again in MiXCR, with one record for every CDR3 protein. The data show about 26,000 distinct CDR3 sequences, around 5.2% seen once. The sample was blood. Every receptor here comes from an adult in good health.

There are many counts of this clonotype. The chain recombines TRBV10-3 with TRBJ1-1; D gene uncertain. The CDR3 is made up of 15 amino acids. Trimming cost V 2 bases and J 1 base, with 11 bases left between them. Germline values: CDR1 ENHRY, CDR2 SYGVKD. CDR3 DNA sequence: TGTGCCATCAGTGAGATTGGCAGCAGGAACACTGAAGCTTTCTTT. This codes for CAISEIGSRNTEAFF.

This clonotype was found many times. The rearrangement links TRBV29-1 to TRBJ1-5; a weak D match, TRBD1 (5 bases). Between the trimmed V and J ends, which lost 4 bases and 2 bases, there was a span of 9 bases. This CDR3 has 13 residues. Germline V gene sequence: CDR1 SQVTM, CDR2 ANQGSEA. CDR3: CSVVQQGNQPQHF. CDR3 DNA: TGCAGCGTTGTCCAACAGGGCAATCAGCCCCAGCATTTT.

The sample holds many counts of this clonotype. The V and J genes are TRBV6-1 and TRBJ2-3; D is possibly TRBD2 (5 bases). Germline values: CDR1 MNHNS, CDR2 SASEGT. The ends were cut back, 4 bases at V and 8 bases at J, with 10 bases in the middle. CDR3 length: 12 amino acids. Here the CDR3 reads CASSASRRTQYF. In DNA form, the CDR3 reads TGTGCCAGCAGTGCTAGCCGTCGTACGCAGTATTTT.

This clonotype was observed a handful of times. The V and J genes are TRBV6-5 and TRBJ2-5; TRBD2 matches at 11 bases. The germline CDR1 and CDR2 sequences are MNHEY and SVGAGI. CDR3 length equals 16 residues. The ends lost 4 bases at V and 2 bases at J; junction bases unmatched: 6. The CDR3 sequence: CASSSTGTSGQETQYF. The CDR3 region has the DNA TGTGCCAGCAGTTCCACGGGGACTAGCGGTCAAGAGACCCAGTACTTC.

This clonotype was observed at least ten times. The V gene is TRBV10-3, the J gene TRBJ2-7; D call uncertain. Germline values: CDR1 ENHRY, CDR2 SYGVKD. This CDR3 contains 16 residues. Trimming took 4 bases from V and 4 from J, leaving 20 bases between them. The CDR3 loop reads CAISAGHGEIRYEQYF. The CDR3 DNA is TGTGCCATCAGTGCAGGCCATGGAGAGATCCGTTACGAGCAGTACTTC.

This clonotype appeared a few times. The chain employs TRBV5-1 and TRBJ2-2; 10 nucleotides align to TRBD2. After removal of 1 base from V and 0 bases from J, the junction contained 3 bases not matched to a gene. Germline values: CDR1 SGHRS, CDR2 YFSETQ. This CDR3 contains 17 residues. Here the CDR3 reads CASSLTSGVANTGELFF. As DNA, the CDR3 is TGCGCCAGCAGCTTGACTAGCGGGGTCGCGAACACCGGGGAGCTGTTTTTT.

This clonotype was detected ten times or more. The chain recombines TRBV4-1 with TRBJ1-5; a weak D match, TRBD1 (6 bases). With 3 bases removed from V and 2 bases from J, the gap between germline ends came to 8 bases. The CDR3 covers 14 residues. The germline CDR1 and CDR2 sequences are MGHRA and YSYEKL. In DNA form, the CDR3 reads TGCGCCAGCAGCCAGCGGGGGCGCAATCAGCCCCAGCATTTT. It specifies CASSQRGRNQPQHF.

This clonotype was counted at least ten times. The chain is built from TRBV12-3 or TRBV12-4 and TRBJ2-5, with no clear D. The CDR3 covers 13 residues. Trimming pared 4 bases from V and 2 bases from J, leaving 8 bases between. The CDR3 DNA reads TGTGCCAGCAGTTGGGCCGAGCAAGAGACCCAGTACTTC. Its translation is CASSWAEQETQYF.

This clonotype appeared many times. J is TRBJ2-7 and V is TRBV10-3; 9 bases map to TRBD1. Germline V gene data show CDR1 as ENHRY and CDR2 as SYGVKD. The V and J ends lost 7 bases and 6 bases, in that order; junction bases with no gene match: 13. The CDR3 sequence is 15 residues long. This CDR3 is CAITSTGTGLGEQYF. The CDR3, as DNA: TGTGCCATCACCTCCACCGGGACAGGGTTGGGCGAGCAGTACTTC.

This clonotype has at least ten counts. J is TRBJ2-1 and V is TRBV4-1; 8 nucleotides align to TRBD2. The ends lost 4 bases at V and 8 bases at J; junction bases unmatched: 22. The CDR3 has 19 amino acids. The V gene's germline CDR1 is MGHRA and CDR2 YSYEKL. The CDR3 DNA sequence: TGCGCCAGCAGCCCGAACAAAGCGGGAGAGAGACGATGGGTGTATGAGCAGTTCTTC. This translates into CASSPNKAGERRWVYEQFF.

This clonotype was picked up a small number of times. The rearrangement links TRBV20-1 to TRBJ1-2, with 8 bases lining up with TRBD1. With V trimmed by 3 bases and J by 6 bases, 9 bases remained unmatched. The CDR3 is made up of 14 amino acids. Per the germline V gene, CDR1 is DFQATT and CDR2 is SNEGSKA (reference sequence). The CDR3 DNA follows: TGCAGTGCTAGGCGGACAGGGCCCTCTCATGGCTACACCTTC. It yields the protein CSARRTGPSHGYTF.

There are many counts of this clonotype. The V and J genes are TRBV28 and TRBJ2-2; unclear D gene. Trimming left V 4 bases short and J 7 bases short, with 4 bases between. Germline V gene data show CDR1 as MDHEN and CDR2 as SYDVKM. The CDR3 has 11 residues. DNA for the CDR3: TGTGCCAGCAGTTCACTCGGGGAGCTGTTTTTT. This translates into CASSSLGELFF.

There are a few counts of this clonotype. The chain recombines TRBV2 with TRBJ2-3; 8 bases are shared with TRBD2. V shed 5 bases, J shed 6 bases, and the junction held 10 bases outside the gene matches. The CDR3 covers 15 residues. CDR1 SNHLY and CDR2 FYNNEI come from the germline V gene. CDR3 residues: CASSSGLARGDTQYF. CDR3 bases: TGTGCCAGCAGTTCAGGACTAGCCCGGGGGGATACGCAGTATTTT.

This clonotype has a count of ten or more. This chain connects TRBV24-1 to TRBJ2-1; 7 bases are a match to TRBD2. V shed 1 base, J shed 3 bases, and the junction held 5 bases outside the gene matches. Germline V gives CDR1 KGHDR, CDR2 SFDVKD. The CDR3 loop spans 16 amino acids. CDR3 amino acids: CATSDLPSGNYNEQFF. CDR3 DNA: TGTGCCACCAGTGATTTACCTAGCGGAAACTACAATGAGCAGTTCTTC.

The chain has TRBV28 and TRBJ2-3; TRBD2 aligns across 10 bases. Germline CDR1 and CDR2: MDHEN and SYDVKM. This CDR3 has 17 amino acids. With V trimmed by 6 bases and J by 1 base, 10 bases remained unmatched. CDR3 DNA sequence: TGTGCCAGCAGGACTAGCGGGTTACTTCGGGGCACAGATACGCAGTATTTT. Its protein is CASRTSGLLRGTDTQYF.

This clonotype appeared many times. This chain's CDR3 is CASSLMGEAGDDSRQDEQFF. The CDR3 nucleotides are TGTGCCAGCAGCCTGATGGGAGAAGCGGGAGATGATTCGAGACAAGATGAGCAGTTCTTC. This sequence joins TRBV7-3 and TRBJ2-1; 8 nucleotides line up with TRBD2. The CDR3 is 20 amino acids. Germline V gene data show CDR1 as SGHTA and CDR2 as FQGTGA. V was clipped by 5 bases and J by 8 bases; unmatched bases: 26.

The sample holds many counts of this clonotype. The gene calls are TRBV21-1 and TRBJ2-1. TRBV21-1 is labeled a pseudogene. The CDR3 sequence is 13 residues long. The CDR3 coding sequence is TGTGCCAGCAGCGCACCACCACTAATTGAGCAGTTCTTC. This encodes CASSAPPLIEQFF.

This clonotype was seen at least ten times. Here the CDR3 reads CASSHSYGSRGELFF. The CDR3 bases are TGTGCCAGCAGCCACTCTTACGGGAGCAGGGGGGAGCTGTTTTTT. The chain carries TRBV6-2 or TRBV6-3 and TRBJ2-2; D is perhaps TRBD2 (6 bases). Germline assignment: CDR1 MNHEY and CDR2 SVGEGT. The V end lost 6 bases, the J end lost 8 bases, and 19 bases lay between the germline ends. The CDR3 covers 15 residues.

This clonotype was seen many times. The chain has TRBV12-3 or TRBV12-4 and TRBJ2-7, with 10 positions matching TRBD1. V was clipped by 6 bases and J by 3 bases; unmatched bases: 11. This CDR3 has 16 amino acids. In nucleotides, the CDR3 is TGTGCCAGCAGCCTGACAAGGGACAGGGGAGTCTACGAGCAGTACTTC. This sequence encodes CASSLTRDRGVYEQYF.

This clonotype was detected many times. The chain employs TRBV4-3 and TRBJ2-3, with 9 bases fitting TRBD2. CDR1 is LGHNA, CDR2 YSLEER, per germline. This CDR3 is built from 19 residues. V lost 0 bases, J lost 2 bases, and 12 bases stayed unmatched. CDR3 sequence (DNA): TGCGCCAGCAGCCAAGATCTTGCAGCGGGAGGCTGGGACACAGATACGCAGTATTTT. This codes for CASSQDLAAGGWDTDTQYF.

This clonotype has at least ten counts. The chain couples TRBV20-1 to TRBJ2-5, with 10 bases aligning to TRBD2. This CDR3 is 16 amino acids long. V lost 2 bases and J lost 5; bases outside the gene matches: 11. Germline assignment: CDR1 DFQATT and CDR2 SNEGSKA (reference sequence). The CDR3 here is CSARRLAGVSEETQYF. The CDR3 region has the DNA TGCAGTGCTAGACGGCTAGCGGGAGTTAGCGAGGAGACCCAGTACTTC.

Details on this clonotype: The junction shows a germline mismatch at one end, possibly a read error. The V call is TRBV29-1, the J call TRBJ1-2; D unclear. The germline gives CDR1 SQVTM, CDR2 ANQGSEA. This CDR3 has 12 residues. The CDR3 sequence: CSVAGFNYGDTF. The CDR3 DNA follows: TGCAGCGTTGCCGGATTTAACTATGGCGACACCTTC.

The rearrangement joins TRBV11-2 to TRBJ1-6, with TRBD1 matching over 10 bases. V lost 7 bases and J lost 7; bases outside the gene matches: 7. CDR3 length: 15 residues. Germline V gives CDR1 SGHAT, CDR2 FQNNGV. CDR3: CASTTGGIGNSPLHF. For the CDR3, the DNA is TGTGCCAGCACGACAGGGGGCATAGGGAATTCACCCCTCCACTTT. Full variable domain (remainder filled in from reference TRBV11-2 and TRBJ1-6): EAGVAQSPRYKIIEKRQSVAFWCNPISGHATLYWYQQILGQGPKLLIQFQNNGVVDDSQLPKDRFSAERLKGVDSTLKIQPAKLEDSAVYLCASTTGGIGNSPLHFGNGTRLTVT.

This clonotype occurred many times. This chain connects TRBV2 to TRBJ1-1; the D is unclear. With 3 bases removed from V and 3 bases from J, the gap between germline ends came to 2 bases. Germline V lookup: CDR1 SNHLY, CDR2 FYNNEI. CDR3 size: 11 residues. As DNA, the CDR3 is TGTGCCAGCAGTGAGTACACTGAAGCTTTCTTT. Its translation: CASSEYTEAFF.

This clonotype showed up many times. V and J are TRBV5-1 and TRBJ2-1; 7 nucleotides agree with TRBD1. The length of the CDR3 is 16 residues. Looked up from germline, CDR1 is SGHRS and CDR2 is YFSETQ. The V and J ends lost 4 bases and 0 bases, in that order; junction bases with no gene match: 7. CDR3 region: CASSLRQGHSYNEQFF. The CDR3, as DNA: TGCGCCAGCAGCCTCCGACAGGGACACTCCTACAATGAGCAGTTCTTC.

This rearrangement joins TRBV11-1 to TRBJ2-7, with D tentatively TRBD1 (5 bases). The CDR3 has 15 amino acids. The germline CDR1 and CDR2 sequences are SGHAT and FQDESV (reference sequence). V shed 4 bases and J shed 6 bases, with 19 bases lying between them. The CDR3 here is CASSYRVNGAAEQYF. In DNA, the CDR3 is TGTGCCAGCAGCTACCGGGTCAATGGGGCCGCCGAGCAGTACTTC.

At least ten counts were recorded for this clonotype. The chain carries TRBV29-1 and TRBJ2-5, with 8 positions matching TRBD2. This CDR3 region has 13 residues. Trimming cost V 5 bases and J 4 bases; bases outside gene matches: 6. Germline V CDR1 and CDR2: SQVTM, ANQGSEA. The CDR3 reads CSVKRESPETQYF. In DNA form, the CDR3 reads TGCAGCGTTAAGCGGGAGAGCCCAGAGACCCAGTACTTC.

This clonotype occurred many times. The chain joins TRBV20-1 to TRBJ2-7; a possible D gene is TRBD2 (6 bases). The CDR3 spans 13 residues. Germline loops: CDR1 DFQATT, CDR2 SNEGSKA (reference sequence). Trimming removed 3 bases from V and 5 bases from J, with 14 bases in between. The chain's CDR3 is CSASGGPINEQYF. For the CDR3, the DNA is TGCAGTGCTAGCGGGGGTCCGATCAACGAGCAGTACTTC.

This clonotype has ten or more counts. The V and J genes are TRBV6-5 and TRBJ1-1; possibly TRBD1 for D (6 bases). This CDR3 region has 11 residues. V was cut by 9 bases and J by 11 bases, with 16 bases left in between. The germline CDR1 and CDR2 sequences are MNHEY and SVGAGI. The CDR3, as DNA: TGTGCCAGTTCCAACAGGGACTACGCTTTCTTT. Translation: CASSNRDYAFF.

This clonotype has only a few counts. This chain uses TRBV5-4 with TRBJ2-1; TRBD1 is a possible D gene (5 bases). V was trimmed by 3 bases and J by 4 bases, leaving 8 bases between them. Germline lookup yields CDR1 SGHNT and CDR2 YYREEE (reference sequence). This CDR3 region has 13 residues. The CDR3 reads CASSYPGYNEQFF. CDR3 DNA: TGTGCCAGCAGCTACCCAGGGTACAATGAGCAGTTCTTC.

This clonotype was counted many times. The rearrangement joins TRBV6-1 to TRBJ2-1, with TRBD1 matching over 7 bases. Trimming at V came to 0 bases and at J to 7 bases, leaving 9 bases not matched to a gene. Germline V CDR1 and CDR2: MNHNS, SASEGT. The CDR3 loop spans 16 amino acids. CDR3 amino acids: CASSEAAGTVGNEQFF. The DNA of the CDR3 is TGTGCCAGCAGTGAAGCGGCCGGGACAGTGGGTAATGAGCAGTTCTTC.

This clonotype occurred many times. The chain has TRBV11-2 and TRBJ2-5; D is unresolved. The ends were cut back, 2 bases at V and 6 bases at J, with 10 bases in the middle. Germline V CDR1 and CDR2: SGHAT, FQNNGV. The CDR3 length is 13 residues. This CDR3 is CASSLRGEQTQYF. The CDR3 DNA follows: TGTGCCAGCAGCTTAAGAGGAGAACAGACCCAGTACTTC.